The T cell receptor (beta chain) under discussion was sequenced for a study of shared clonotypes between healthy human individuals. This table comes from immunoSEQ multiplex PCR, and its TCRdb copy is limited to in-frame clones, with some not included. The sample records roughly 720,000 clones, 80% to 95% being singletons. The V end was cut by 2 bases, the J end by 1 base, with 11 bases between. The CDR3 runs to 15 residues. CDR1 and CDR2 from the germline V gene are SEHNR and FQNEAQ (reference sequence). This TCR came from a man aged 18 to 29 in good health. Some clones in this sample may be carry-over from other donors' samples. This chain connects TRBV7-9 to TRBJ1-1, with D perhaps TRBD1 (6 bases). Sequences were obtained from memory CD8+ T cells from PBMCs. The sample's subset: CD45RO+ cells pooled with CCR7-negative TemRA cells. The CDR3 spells CASSLSTGKNTEAFF. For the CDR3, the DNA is TGTGCCAGCAGCTTATCAACAGGGAAGAACACTGAAGCTTTCTTT.